In this sample, the clone carrying this T cell receptor (beta chain) turned up a few times. The antigen is undetermined. The authors prepared the TCRbeta library with unique molecular identifiers. TCRdb recomputed calls from the PCR reads with MiXCR, one row per CDR3 protein. The sample contains roughly 790,000 distinct CDR3 sequences, around 17% of which appear only once. The data belong to a study of T-cell reconstitution after alpha-beta-depleted transplantation in children. Trimming shortened V by 5 bases and J by 5 bases, and 12 bases separated the two germline ends. CDR1 SGHVS and CDR2 FQNEAQ come from the germline V gene. This CDR3 spans 14 amino acids. Study-level points and caveats: There were some patients whose high TCRbeta diversity at day 60 came from surviving recipient T cells and thymic progenitors. Expanded graft clones numbering several hundred reportedly gave rise to alpha-beta T cells about two months after transplant. T-cell numbers and diversity one year post-transplant derived largely from freshly generated T cells.

Here the sequenced sample was PBMCs, mostly from graft donor cells, taken 360 days after TCRalphabeta/CD19-depleted stem cell transplant. This sequence originates from a male patient aged 10 to 17 who had a stem cell transplant for acute lymphoblastic leukemia, so the T cells may come from the graft donor. J is TRBJ2-2 and V is TRBV7-8; TRBD1 or TRBD2 may be the D gene (5 bases each). CDR3 protein: CASSPVWGTGELFF. The CDR3 nucleotides read TGTGCCAGCAGCCCTGTGTGGGGGACCGGGGAGCTGTTTTTT.